These T cell receptor beta chains were read from a single sample in a study of T cells in Graves' hyperthyroidism and ophthalmopathy. TCRdb passed the multiplex PCR reads through MiXCR, listing each CDR3 protein once. The table records around 500,000 distinct CDR3 sequences, 12% to 15% of them present only once. Sequenced input: blood. Every receptor here comes from a middle-aged woman with Graves' hyperthyroidism. Both conserved end residues are part of each CDR3. Fields, in order: clone size, V gene, J gene, CDR3 protein. The size of a clone is reported for some rows only, either as once, few or many, or as a class for expanded clones.

>many|TRBV6-1|TRBJ2-1
CASSLTSGTGVEQFF
>-|TRBV6-2/TRBV6-3|TRBJ1-4
CASSSLQGEKLFF
>-|TRBV19|TRBJ2-1
CASNPAKSYNEQFF
>many|TRBV28|TRBJ1-5
CASSPTVLGNQPQHF
>-|TRBV29-1|TRBJ2-3
CSVVIGVSTDTQYF
>many|TRBV3-1|TRBJ2-7
CASRGTSEYTFSYEQYF
>few|TRBV19|TRBJ2-1
CASSVATKNNEQFF
>-|TRBV29-1|TRBJ2-7
CSAYTTGPYEQYF
>many|TRBV27|TRBJ2-7
CASTPVDKFYEQYF
>many|TRBV5-6|TRBJ2-5
CASSTTPTVQETQYF
>many|TRBV9|TRBJ2-7
CASSPQWVSYEQYF
>-|TRBV2|TRBJ2-1
CASSPRGRYNEQFF
>many|TRBV2|TRBJ1-5
CASSPVPDYQPQHF
>many|TRBV11-1|TRBJ2-7
CASSLAGTGSRLEQYF
>few|TRBV2|TRBJ1-2
CASSIGGSNYGYTF